These T cell receptor beta chains were read from a single sample in a study of T cell responses to AZD1222 COVID-19 vaccine. Clones were sequenced by immunoSEQ multiplex PCR, and TCRdb holds only the in-frame ones, with some missing. The sample consists of 180,000 or so clones, 70% to 90% of them appearing once. Sample: peripheral blood, taken on day 0 of AZD1222 vaccination. Source of these receptors: an adult in good health. Each CDR3 is given with its conserved first and last residue. The order of the fields is J gene, V gene, D gene, clone size, CDR3 protein, CDR3 DNA. A D gene is named only where the DNA matches it firmly. Size tells how often a clone was seen (once, few, many) or the class of an expanded clone, and some rows leave it out.

TRBJ2-7 TRBV10-3 TRBD2 NA CAISESAGGSPAYEQYF TGTGCCATCAGTGAGTCCGCGGGGGGCTCGCCAGCCTACGAGCAGTACTTC
TRBJ2-1 TRBV5-1 TRBD1 NA CASSPPTGMRYNEQFF TGCGCCAGCAGCCCCCCGACAGGGATGAGGTACAATGAGCAGTTCTTC
TRBJ1-3 TRBV5-5 NA NA CASSLGDASGNTIYF TGTGCCAGCAGCTTGGGTGACGCCTCTGGAAACACCATATATTTT
TRBJ1-1 TRBV6-2/TRBV6-3 NA few CASSYGHLGTEAFF TGTGCCAGCAGTTATGGGCACCTGGGGACTGAAGCTTTCTTT
TRBJ1-4 TRBV5-1 NA NA CASSPGEGGKLFF TGCGCCAGCAGCCCCGGAGAGGGAGGAAAACTGTTTTTT
TRBJ2-2 TRBV5-6 NA NA CASSLRQGRGELFF TGTGCCAGCAGCTTGCGTCAGGGGCGCGGGGAGCTGTTTTTT
TRBJ1-3 TRBV25-1 NA NA CASRSQGNLFSGNTIYF TGTGCCAGCAGATCACAGGGTAACCTTTTCTCTGGAAACACCATATATTTT
TRBJ1-2 TRBV5-1 TRBD1 NA CASSWDRGSDGYTF TGCGCCAGCAGCTGGGACAGGGGGAGTGATGGCTACACCTTC
TRBJ2-3 TRBV28 NA NA CASSFSAATVDTQYF TGTGCCAGCAGTTTTTCGGCGGCAACGGTAGATACGCAGTATTTT
TRBJ1-2 TRBV19 TRBD1 NA CASSIQGAWYGYTF TGTGCCAGTAGTATCCAGGGGGCCTGGTATGGCTACACCTTC
TRBJ2-2 TRBV5-4 TRBD2 NA CASRTSGGVGGELFF TGTGCCAGCAGAACTAGCGGGGGAGTAGGTGGGGAGCTGTTTTTT
TRBJ2-2 TRBV28 NA NA CASRRGGTGELFF TGTGCCAGCAGGAGGGGGGGCACCGGGGAGCTGTTTTTT
TRBJ1-6 TRBV7-2 NA NA CASSFPQGIRRSPLHF TGTGCCAGCAGTTTTCCGCAGGGTATCAGACGTTCACCCCTCCACTTT
TRBJ1-6 TRBV28 NA NA CASSPGAAYNSPLHF TGTGCCAGCAGTCCAGGGGCAGCCTATAATTCACCCCTCCACTTT
TRBJ1-1 TRBV27 NA NA CASSFRGGAEAFF TGTGCCAGCAGTTTCCGTGGGGGAGCCGAAGCTTTCTTT
TRBJ2-1 TRBV7-3 TRBD2 NA CASSSLGLAGNNEQFF TGTGCCAGCAGCTCCCTTGGACTAGCGGGAAACAATGAGCAGTTCTTC
TRBJ2-5 TRBV2 NA NA CASVRWGQETQYF TGTGCCAGCGTGCGTTGGGGTCAAGAGACCCAGTACTTC
TRBJ1-2 TRBV6-6 NA NA CATRLGQHLYGYTF TGTGCCACTAGATTAGGACAACACCTCTATGGCTACACCTTC
TRBJ2-7 TRBV7-2 NA NA CASSSTIIYEQYF TGTGCCAGCAGCAGTACTATAATCTACGAGCAGTACTTC
TRBJ2-1 TRBV6-2/TRBV6-3 NA NA CASSYLRTSIYNEQFF TGTGCCAGCAGTTACTTAAGGACCAGCATTTACAATGAGCAGTTCTTC
TRBJ2-3 TRBV5-4 TRBD2 NA CASSGLLAGGPGDTQYF TGTGCCAGCAGCGGCCTTCTAGCGGGAGGGCCCGGAGATACGCAGTATTTT
TRBJ2-1 TRBV7-3 NA NA CASSLMEAGEQFF TGTGCCAGCAGCTTAATGGAGGCTGGTGAGCAGTTCTTC
TRBJ1-5 TRBV19 NA NA CASKTAHHSPQHF TGTGCCAGTAAAACCGCGCATCACTCGCCCCAGCATTTT
TRBJ2-5 TRBV6-7 NA once CATKGLKETQYF TGTGCCACCAAGGGGTTGAAAGAGACCCAGTACTTC
TRBJ1-2 TRBV20-1 NA NA CSASEPSANYGYTF TGCAGTGCTAGTGAGCCCTCAGCTAACTATGGCTACACCTTC
TRBJ2-1 TRBV21-1 NA NA CASSKELAGRHNEQFF TGTGCCAGCAGCAAAGAACTAGCGGGTCGTCACAATGAGCAGTTCTTC
TRBJ2-7 TRBV29-1 NA NA CSAIPQGADYEQYF TGCAGCGCAATACCCCAGGGCGCGGACTACGAGCAGTACTTC
TRBJ2-5 TRBV27 TRBD2 NA CASSSGRGWTSGRAGKETQYF TGTGCCAGCAGTTCGGGCAGGGGATGGACTAGCGGGAGGGCCGGTAAAGAGACCCAGTACTTC
TRBJ1-4 TRBV5-4 TRBD1 NA CASSSGTGATNEKLFF TGTGCCAGCAGCTCAGGGACAGGGGCAACTAATGAAAAACTGTTTTTT
TRBJ1-5 TRBV28 NA NA CASSLGVSNQPQHF TGTGCCAGCAGTTTAGGGGTTAGCAATCAGCCCCAGCATTTT
TRBJ1-1 TRBV28 NA few CASKETGPRTEAFF TGTGCCAGCAAAGAGACAGGCCCTCGAACTGAAGCTTTCTTT
TRBJ2-7 TRBV5-4 TRBD1 NA CASSLGAGTGGNEQYF TGTGCCAGCAGCCTGGGGGCTGGGACAGGGGGAAACGAGCAGTACTTC
TRBJ1-1 TRBV5-8 NA NA CASSLDPTANTEAFF TGTGCCAGCAGCTTGGACCCTACAGCGAACACTGAAGCTTTCTTT
TRBJ2-1 TRBV28 TRBD2 NA CASSLWAGTSGRLGWEQFF TGTGCCAGCAGTTTATGGGCCGGGACTAGCGGGCGTCTGGGCTGGGAGCAGTTCTTC
TRBJ2-4 TRBV10-3 NA NA CAISEIGGIQYF TGTGCCATCAGTGAGATAGGGGGCATTCAGTACTTC
TRBJ1-6 TRBV4-1 NA NA CASSQEGKGSSYNSPLHF TGCGCCAGCAGCCAAGAAGGAAAGGGAAGCTCCTATAATTCACCCCTCCACTTT
TRBJ2-2 TRBV28 NA NA CASSLGAGELFF TGTGCCAGCAGCCTTGGTGCCGGGGAGCTGTTTTTT
TRBJ2-2 TRBV7-3 NA NA CASSLPKTSYGTGELFF TGTGCCAGCAGCTTACCAAAAACCTCGTACGGGACCGGGGAGCTGTTTTTT
TRBJ1-3 TRBV4-1 NA few CASSTFLGAGNTIYF TGCGCCAGCAGCACCTTTTTGGGGGCTGGAAACACCATATATTTT
TRBJ2-1 TRBV5-1 NA NA CASSLDLVNEQFF TGCGCCAGCAGCTTGGATTTAGTCAATGAGCAGTTCTTC
TRBJ1-5 TRBV30 NA NA CAWAHTGHSNQPQHF TGTGCCTGGGCCCATACAGGACATAGCAATCAGCCCCAGCATTTT
TRBJ2-7 TRBV15 TRBD2 NA CATSRGPAGNYEQYF TGTGCCACCAGCAGAGGACCAGCGGGGAACTACGAGCAGTACTTC
TRBJ2-2 TRBV5-4 TRBD2 NA CASSPRTSDDGELFF TGTGCCAGCAGCCCCCGGACTAGCGATGACGGGGAGCTGTTTTTT
TRBJ1-4 TRBV28 NA NA CASSFRGGNEKLFF TGTGCCAGCAGTTTCAGGGGCGGGAATGAAAAACTGTTTTTT
TRBJ2-1 TRBV9 TRBD1 NA CANSVRTGNLGNEQFF TGTGCCAACAGCGTTCGGACAGGGAATCTAGGGAATGAGCAGTTCTTC
TRBJ1-6 TRBV30 NA NA CACADRNNSPLHF TGTGCCTGTGCTGACAGGAATAATTCACCCCTCCACTTT
TRBJ1-1 TRBV5-8 NA NA CASSLFGSWNTEAFF TGTGCCAGCAGCTTATTCGGGTCCTGGAACACTGAAGCTTTCTTT
TRBJ2-5 TRBV4-2 NA NA CASSQDRRDPTETQYF TGTGCCAGCAGCCAAGACCGCCGGGACCCAACGGAGACCCAGTACTTC
TRBJ1-5 TRBV2 NA NA CASSEVPRGPQHF TGTGCCAGCAGTGAAGTCCCAAGGGGGCCCCAGCATTTT
TRBJ2-7 TRBV7-8 TRBD2 NA CASSPRTSGSALYEQYF TGTGCCAGCAGCCCGCGGACTAGCGGGAGCGCTCTCTACGAGCAGTACTTC
TRBJ2-3 TRBV24-1 NA NA CATSDLGGADTQYF TGTGCCACCAGTGACTTGGGCGGGGCAGATACGCAGTATTTT
TRBJ1-4 TRBV28 TRBD1 NA CASSLYEGAREKLFF TGTGCCAGCAGTTTATATGAGGGGGCTCGCGAAAAACTGTTTTTT
TRBJ2-4 TRBV29-1 NA NA CSVEGGLGKNIQYF TGCAGCGTTGAAGGGGGGCTCGGCAAAAACATTCAGTACTTC
TRBJ1-5 TRBV6-2/TRBV6-3 NA NA CASSFGASNQPQHF TGTGCCAGCAGTTTCGGGGCCTCCAATCAGCCCCAGCATTTT
TRBJ2-1 TRBV7-7 NA NA CASSLASGGWDEQFF TGTGCTAGCAGCTTAGCGAGCGGAGGCTGGGATGAGCAGTTCTTC
TRBJ1-6 TRBV3-1/TRBV3-2 NA NA CASSQDRRTNSPLHF TGTGCCAGCAGCCAAGATAGAAGAACTAATTCACCCCTCCACTTT
TRBJ2-7 TRBV4-3 NA NA CASSQDTKKISYEQYF TGCGCCAGCAGCCAAGATACGAAAAAAATCTCCTACGAGCAGTACTTC
TRBJ1-6 TRBV10-2 NA NA CASSQGNNSPLHF TGCGCCAGCTCTCAGGGGAACAATTCACCCCTCCACTTT
TRBJ2-3 TRBV7-9 TRBD2 NA CASSSSGGGDTQYF TGTGCCAGCAGCTCCAGCGGGGGTGGAGATACGCAGTATTTT